The following is a T cell receptor (beta chain) sequence with its context. This CDR3 region has 15 residues. Germline lookup yields CDR1 MDHEN and CDR2 SYDVKM. Trimming removed 3 bases at V and 4 bases at J, with 15 bases between. The data belong to a study of T cell changes during pregnancy in multiple sclerosis. The table came from immunoSEQ multiplex PCR; TCRdb's copy has only in-frame clones and leaves some out. The profile covers some 100,000 clones, with around nine tenths appearing a single time and approximately 1.2% taken by the ten largest. The starting material was peripheral blood, obtained in the second trimester of pregnancy. The rearrangement joins TRBV28 to TRBJ1-1, with TRBD1 as a possible D gene (5 bases). This TCR came from a female donor with multiple sclerosis, enrolled in a pregnancy study. CDR3 residues: CASSFPGGEGTEAFF. DNA for the CDR3: TGTGCCAGCAGTTTTCCCGGGGGGGAAGGCACTGAAGCTTTCTTT.